Listed below are T cell receptor beta chains from one sample, sequenced in a study of identical twins. MiXCR, run by TCRdb on the 5' RACE reads, gives a single entry per CDR3 protein. The table records fewer than 500,000 distinct CDR3 sequences, about 13% of them present only once. These records were also assigned to another study, of yellow fever vaccine responses in identical twins.

Sequencing was done on a sample of CD4+ T cells sorted from blood. The receptors stem from a woman younger than 30 in good health. Both conserved end residues are part of each CDR3.

V gene	J gene	CDR3 protein
TRBV3-1	TRBJ2-3	CASSQFRSGQGAWSTDTQYF
TRBV4-2	TRBJ2-5	CASSQDRDETQYF
TRBV7-9	TRBJ2-3	CASSLAGLFTDTQYF
TRBV27	TRBJ1-6	CASSLFGGGGNSPLHF
TRBV18	TRBJ1-6	CASSPRQGATYNSPLHF
TRBV4-3	TRBJ2-6	CASSQEQSGANVLTF
TRBV3-1	TRBJ2-3	CTSSHPAGGTQYF
TRBV7-2	TRBJ2-2	CASSRLGGTGELFF
TRBV15	TRBJ2-5	CATSRDLREQGETQYF
TRBV20-1	TRBJ2-1	CSSPGVNEQFF
TRBV5-1	TRBJ2-1	CASSAGGAGREQFF
TRBV10-3	TRBJ2-3	CAISERDTQYF
TRBV25-1	TRBJ2-3	CASSEYGVSTDTQYF
TRBV18	TRBJ2-3	CASSPPSPRAADTQYF
TRBV3-1	TRBJ2-1	CASSPQKLQGNEQFF
TRBV7-2	TRBJ2-1	CASSLASGRNNEQFF
TRBV4-3	TRBJ1-1	CASSQGALGNTEAFF
TRBV16	TRBJ2-1	CASSQKDEQFF
TRBV20-1	TRBJ2-1	CSAPGQGEQFF
TRBV20-1	TRBJ2-1	CSARQGFGEQFF
TRBV29-1	TRBJ1-4	CSVNLNREGEKLFF
TRBV5-1	TRBJ2-2	CASSLSGQGRAGELFF
TRBV4-2	TRBJ2-2	CASSQPGLTTGAGELFF
TRBV27	TRBJ1-4	CASSSRSDRVGNEKLFF
TRBV2	TRBJ2-3	CASSASSVSTDTQYF
TRBV20-1	TRBJ2-2	CSATWDSTNTGELFF
TRBV5-1	TRBJ2-3	CASSLVRQGAQDTQYF
TRBV2	TRBJ2-7	CASQTWTGGEQYF
TRBV5-1	TRBJ2-5	CASSFSTAVETQYF
TRBV20-1	TRBJ2-7	CSATQASGIGYEQYF
TRBV28	TRBJ1-5	CASSLTGSRGVPQHF
TRBV12-3/TRBV12-4	TRBJ2-5	CARCLGQGNPFQETQYF
TRBV6-1	TRBJ2-1	CASRSVTLQGNEQFF
TRBV7-9	TRBJ2-5	CASSPSGSQETQYF
TRBV11-2	TRBJ2-2	CASSLRRIGPANTGELFF
TRBV4-2	TRBJ1-6	CASSQEGGVNSPLHF
TRBV20-1	TRBJ2-1	CSVPGGLAGGLSSYNEQFF
TRBV6-2/TRBV6-3	TRBJ2-2	CASTPRGQGNTGELFF
TRBV12-3/TRBV12-4	TRBJ1-1	CASILGLRDTEAFF
TRBV6-6	TRBJ2-5	CASSYSGPETQYF
TRBV27	TRBJ2-3	CASSLSARVDTQYF
TRBV20-1	TRBJ1-3	CSARPIPLSGNTIYF
TRBV7-2	TRBJ2-5	CASSLAMASGYVEETQYF
TRBV12-3/TRBV12-4	TRBJ2-4	CASTAVDKNIQYF
TRBV5-5	TRBJ1-1	CASSFSGGNTEAFF
TRBV5-1	TRBJ2-2	CASSSGTGGPGELFF
TRBV12-3/TRBV12-4	TRBJ1-1	CASSFQGRNTEAFF
TRBV5-1	TRBJ2-3	CASSFGNPTDTQYF
TRBV20-1	TRBJ2-3	CSALLAGVDGTQYF
TRBV11-2	TRBJ2-3	CASSMRTFKADTQYF